The 8 T cell receptor beta chains below were found in one sample sequenced in a study of T cell responses to AZD1222 COVID-19 vaccine. The data were produced by immunoSEQ multiplex PCR, yet TCRdb's version contains in-frame clones alone and is incomplete. The sample records tens of thousands of clones, approximately 90% being singletons. This specimen was peripheral blood, taken 28 days after the second AZD1222 dose. The receptors were sampled from an adult who received the AZD1222 COVID-19 vaccine.

The genes are TRBV7-9 and TRBJ1-1; no clear D. V was cut by 6 bases and J by 0 bases, with 11 bases left in between. The V gene's germline CDR1 is SEHNR and CDR2 FQNEAQ (reference sequence). The CDR3 sequence is 14 residues long. CDR3 protein: CASRSQALNTEAFF. The CDR3 DNA reads as TGTGCCAGCAGGTCCCAGGCACTGAACACTGAAGCTTTCTTT.

The chain couples TRBV7-9 to TRBJ2-1; D is ambiguous. The length of the CDR3 is 13 residues. CDR1 is SEHNR and CDR2 is FQNEAQ in the germline V gene (reference sequence). Trimming removed 5 bases at V and 10 bases at J, with 15 bases between. DNA of the CDR3: TGTGCCAGCAGCACCGGGCCCCTCAGGGAGCAGTTCTTC. It encodes CASSTGPLREQFF. Based on the CDR3 plus reference TRBV7-9 and TRBJ2-1, the full variable domain is DTGVSQNPRHKITKRGQNVTFRCDPISEHNRLYWYRQTLGQGPEFLTYFQNEAQLEKSRLLSDRFSAERPKGSFSTLEIQRTEQGDSAMYLCASSTGPLREQFFGPGTRLTVL.

This chain joins TRBV5-1 and TRBJ2-7; D is perhaps TRBD1 (6 bases). The length of the CDR3 is 14 residues. Trimming took 7 bases from V and 2 from J, leaving 16 bases between them. The germline V gene has CDR1 SGHRS and CDR2 YFSETQ. The CDR3 coding sequence is TGCGCCAGCGGGTCTCAGGGGCGCCCCTACGAGCAGTACTTC. As protein: CASGSQGRPYEQYF. The full variable domain, its missing parts supplied by reference TRBV5-1 and TRBJ2-7, is KAGVTQTPRYLIKTRGQQVTLSCSPISGHRSVSWYQQTPGQGLQFLFEYFSETQRNKGNFPGRFSGRQFSNSRSEMNVSTLELGDSALYLCASGSQGRPYEQYFGPGTRLTVT.

CDR3 residues: CASTELGQGLTDTQYF. CDR3 nucleotide sequence: TGTGCCAGCACTGAATTGGGACAGGGACTCACAGATACGCAGTATTTT. V is TRBV28 and J is TRBJ2-3; 9 positions match TRBD1. The trim removed 7 bases at V and 2 bases at J, leaving 10 bases unmatched. The CDR3 has 16 amino acids. Germline V gene lookup returns CDR1 MDHEN and CDR2 SYDVKM.

This clone was picked up a small number of times. This chain joins TRBV3-1 (or the pseudogene TRBV3-2) and TRBJ2-1; 9 bases match TRBD2. Germline V gives CDR1 LGHDT, CDR2 YNNKEL (reference sequence). CDR3 length: 13 amino acids. The V segment lost 8 bases and the J segment 9 bases; nucleotides outside the gene matches: 8. CDR3 in amino acids: CASALAGNGEQFF. The CDR3 DNA reads TGTGCCAGCGCCCTAGCGGGAAATGGTGAGCAGTTCTTC.

This clone was recorded once. The identical CDR3 is also encoded by other nucleotide sequences in the sample. The chain links TRBV9 to TRBJ2-1; D is perhaps TRBD2 (6 bases). V was pared by 2 bases and J by 3 bases, with 12 bases between. Germline V gene sequence: CDR1 SGDLS, CDR2 YYNGEE. This CDR3 region has 15 residues. The CDR3 sequence is CASSVGSGSYNEQFF. As DNA, the CDR3 is TGTGCCAGCAGCGTCGGTAGCGGCAGCTACAATGAGCAGTTCTTC.

V usage is TRBV19 and J usage is TRBJ2-2; tentatively, D is TRBD2 (5 bases). The length of the CDR3 is 13 residues. V dropped 7 bases and J dropped 7 bases, with 13 bases sitting between them. Germline V gene data show CDR1 as LNHDA and CDR2 as SQIVND (reference sequence). CDR3 amino acids: CASNTMGSGELFF. The CDR3 nucleotides read TGTGCCAGTAACACGATGGGGAGCGGGGAGCTGTTTTTT.

The chain links TRBV11-2 to TRBJ1-3; D ambiguous. CDR1 and CDR2 (germline): SGHAT, FQNNGV. Trimming took 1 base from V and 0 from J, leaving 7 bases between them. The CDR3 runs to 15 residues. The CDR3 loop reads CASSLGQSSGNTIYF. In DNA, the CDR3 is TGTGCCAGCAGCTTAGGGCAGTCCTCTGGAAACACCATATATTTT. The full variable domain, its missing parts supplied by reference TRBV11-2 and TRBJ1-3, is EAGVAQSPRYKIIEKRQSVAFWCNPISGHATLYWYQQILGQGPKLLIQFQNNGVVDDSQLPKDRFSAERLKGVDSTLKIQPAKLEDSAVYLCASSLGQSSGNTIYFGEGSWLTVV.